The entry below describes one TCR beta chain. This clonotype occurred a few times. Which antigen it targets is not known. Within one base of it there is no much larger clone, and no base qualities were kept. Per the publication, the time point label means: persistent/refractory GD, antithyroid drugs over 5 years with positive TRAb. RNA was extracted from PBMCs in TRIzol for both TCR sequencing and RNA sequencing. The diagnosis of Graves' disease was made according to American Thyroid Association guidelines. Recruitment of patients was carried out at an endocrinology department in Xi'an, China. Each patient gave approximately 10 milliliters of peripheral blood, collected in an EDTA anticoagulant tube. Ficoll Paque Plus density gradient separation was used to isolate PBMCs, and no additional T cell sorting was done. An Agilent 2100 Bioanalyzer and agarose gel were used to assess RNA quality, and a NanoDrop 2000 was used to measure RNA concentration.

To prepare the library, multiplex PCR was applied. Sequencing was carried out with an Illumina HiSeq 4000. TCR beta libraries were built with iRepertoire HTBI primers and Arm-PCR amplification of CDR3 regions. Before sequencing, the PCR products went through gel purification. From the authors' description of their analysis: Gene usage analysis of CDR3 amino acid clonotypes relied on the roughly 60 TRBV and 14 TRBJ segments identified across samples. COPE and FqMerger were used to merge the filtered high-quality paired reads into contigs. Contigs were aligned with BLAST to IMGT TRBV, TRBD and TRBJ reference genes, and CDR3 was defined per IMGT. Clonotypes above 0.1% frequency were classified as highly expanded clones. Repertoire diversity was measured by Shannon entropy, and V-J evenness by the Gini coefficient. A clonotype was considered public if more than one individual shared it. In-frame beta chains were kept once TCRdb had trimmed the public reads at Q25 with fastp and called clones with MiXCR. Each CDR3 protein gets just one entry, which takes the most common genes and DNA from the rows behind it. For this entry, the V and J calls and clone size follow TCRdb and not the study's own pipeline. The sample yields over 650,000 distinct CDR3 sequences; around 30% were counted once. 42% of the sample comes from the top ten.

These data come from a study of regulatory T cells in long-lasting Graves disease (dated by TCRdb to about 2021). About the investigation overall: To count as having persistent Graves' disease, a patient had to have received antithyroid drug treatment for over 5 years with TSH receptor autoantibodies remaining persistently positive. On average, persistent Graves' disease patients in the clinical cohort had been on antithyroid drugs for approximately ten years. TCR sequencing covered around 13 persistent and roughly 20 newly diagnosed Graves' disease patients, around 33 samples in total. This study used TCR sequencing and RNA sequencing of peripheral blood to compare persistent Graves' disease patients against newly diagnosed Graves' disease patients. The study was registered as a clinical trial and conducted in China. What the work shows at the level of the full study, not this receptor alone: The authors acknowledged the small sample size as a limitation that may reduce accuracy. Sequencing and analysis were restricted to the TCR beta chain. Preferential use of TRBV28, TRBJ1-2 and TRBJ2-5 was observed in persistent disease, whereas TRBV20-1 and TRBJ2-1 were favored in newly diagnosed disease. A larger number of public clonotypes was shared among persistent patients (about 2,700) than among newly diagnosed patients (around 870). The study examined only peripheral blood because the primary lesion, thyroid tissue, could not be accessed. Persistent Graves' disease patients showed lower TCR Shannon entropy and fewer highly expanded clones than newly diagnosed patients, suggesting clonal expansion.

CDR1 and CDR2 are read off the germline V gene (reference sequence) as DFQATT and SNEGSKA. The V end gives up 4 bases and the J end 4 bases, leaving 7 bases in the junction not matched to a gene. Spanning cysteine to phenylalanine, the CDR3 consists of 14 amino acids. Only CDR3 DNA is held: 42 bases, read in frame from base 1. The TCR was taken from a female donor with Graves disease. Here the sequenced sample was peripheral blood mononuclear cells (PBMCs), taken when the disease was refractory, from a patient treated with antithyroid drugs. Recombination connected TRBV20-1 to TRBJ2-5, with 9 junctional bases fitting TRBD1. In nucleotides, the sequence is TGCAGTGCTACCCACAGGGGGCGGGGAGAGACCCAGTACTTC. Its protein is CSATHRGRGETQYF.